A single sample gave rise to the 15 T cell receptor beta chains below, sequenced in a study of blood T cells in healthy people across ages. It was with a sample-barcoded 5' primer and a J-beta primer mix that a second PCR of roughly 7 to 12 cycles was run. Each CDR3 protein is one row after TCRdb ran MiXCR on the 5' RACE reads. The profile shows hundreds of thousands of distinct CDR3 sequences, approximately 44% of them singletons. The sequencing input was blood. The receptors shown here come from a man in his 60s in good health.

With respect to this clonotype: Mismatch with germline at one junction end may stem from a read error. As DNA, the CDR3 is TGTGCCAGCAGCGTAGGACCTAGCTCCTACGAGCGGTACTTC. It specifies CASSVGPSSYERYF. The chain couples TRBV9 to TRBJ2-7; perhaps TRBD2 as D (5 bases). The germline V gene encodes CDR1 SGDLS and CDR2 YYNGEE. CDR3 length equals 14 residues.

This clonotype was observed a single time. The chain links TRBV7-9 to TRBJ1-1, with a weak D call TRBD1 (6 bases). Trimming took 5 bases from V and 2 from J, leaving 12 bases between them. Germline-derived CDR1 and CDR2 are SEHNR and FQNEAQ (reference sequence). This CDR3 is built from 14 residues. The CDR3 sequence is CASSGRGFNTEAFF. CDR3 DNA: TGTGCCAGCAGCGGCAGGGGATTTAACACTGAAGCTTTCTTT.

Concerning this clonotype itself: This clone may be a read error of a much larger clone one base away. The CDR3 sequence: CASRARGADTQYF. The CDR3 DNA follows: TGTGCCAGCCGAGCGCGCGGGGCAGATACGCAGTATTTT. The V call is TRBV12-3 or TRBV12-4, the J call TRBJ2-3; a weak D match, TRBD2 (6 bases). The CDR3 sequence is 13 residues long. V was shortened by 8 bases and J by 4 bases, with 13 bases between the two germline ends.

The chain combines TRBV20-1 with TRBJ1-6, with TRBD1 matching 11 bases. The CDR3 consists of 16 residues. V gave up 5 bases and J gave up 3 bases; unmatched junction bases: 6. Germline V gene sequence: CDR1 DFQATT, CDR2 SNEGSKA (reference sequence). The CDR3: CSALPGQGVYNSPLHF. CDR3 bases: TGCAGTGCTTTACCGGGACAGGGGGTCTATAATTCACCCCTCCACTTT.

The chain carries TRBV4-1 and TRBJ2-7; possible D gene TRBD1, 5 bases. The CDR3 loop spans 16 amino acids. V was pared by 0 bases and J by 2 bases, with 14 bases between. Germline CDR1 MGHRA, CDR2 YSYEKL. DNA for the CDR3: TGCGCCAGCAGCCAAGATCAAAGGACACTGACCTACGAGCAGTACTTC. Its translation: CASSQDQRTLTYEQYF.

This chain joins TRBV11-3 and TRBJ2-5; a weak D match, TRBD2 (6 bases). CDR1 is SGHNT and CDR2 is YENEEA in the germline V gene. This CDR3 comprises 12 residues. The V end lost 4 bases, the J end lost 11 bases, and 14 bases lay between the germline ends. In DNA, the CDR3 is TGTGCCAGCAGCTCTAGCGACTGGGAGCAGTACTTC. It codes for CASSSSDWEQYF.

This clonotype was recorded a few times. The chain combines TRBV4-1 with TRBJ2-3; TRBD1 or TRBD2 may be the D gene (6 bases each). Trimming removed 4 bases from V and 0 bases from J, with 14 bases in between. This CDR3 region has 16 residues. CDR1 MGHRA and CDR2 YSYEKL come from the germline V gene. This CDR3 reads CASSPSGAPSTDTQYF. CDR3 nucleotides: TGCGCCAGCAGCCCTTCGGGGGCCCCTAGCACAGATACGCAGTATTTT.

The chain uses TRBV6-2 or TRBV6-3 and TRBJ2-7; 10 nucleotides line up with TRBD1. This CDR3 is 15 amino acids long. The germline V gene encodes CDR1 MNHEY and CDR2 SVGEGT. Unmatched junction bases numbered 6, after V lost 6 bases and J lost 1 base. The CDR3 nucleotides are TGTGCCAGCAGAACAGACAGGGGGCGATCCTACGAGCAGTACTTC. Its protein product is CASRTDRGRSYEQYF.

The chain recombines TRBV4-3 with TRBJ1-2, with 8 bases identical to TRBD1. This CDR3 comprises 16 residues. The trim removed 0 bases at V and 3 bases at J, leaving 6 bases unmatched. The germline CDR1 and CDR2 sequences are LGHNA and YSLEER. The CDR3 DNA follows: TGCGCCAGCAGCCAAGATATCGCAGGGGGCCACTATGGCTACACCTTC. This sequence encodes CASSQDIAGGHYGYTF.

This clonotype was seen ten or more times. The rearrangement links TRBV6-5 to TRBJ2-5, with TRBD1 as a possible D gene (6 bases). Between the trimmed V and J ends, which lost 6 bases and 2 bases, there was a span of 13 bases. Germline CDR1 is MNHEY and CDR2 is SVGAGI. The CDR3 is made up of 14 amino acids. CDR3: CASRPDRKQETQYF. CDR3 sequence (DNA): TGTGCCAGCAGACCGGACAGAAAACAAGAGACCCAGTACTTC.

The chain recombines TRBV7-2 with TRBJ1-2; D gene unclear. This CDR3 has 13 amino acids. Germline V gene sequence: CDR1 SGHTA, CDR2 FQGNSA. V lost 5 bases, J lost 8 bases, and 15 bases lay in between. The CDR3 spells CASSVVLEVGYTF. CDR3 in DNA: TGTGCCAGCAGCGTAGTTTTAGAGGTAGGCTACACCTTC.

The chain joins TRBV20-1 to TRBJ1-5; 7 bases are shared with TRBD1. CDR3 length: 14 residues. The V segment lost 0 bases and the J segment 7 bases; nucleotides outside the gene matches: 6. Germline CDR1 reads DFQATT; CDR2 reads SNEGSKA (reference sequence). The CDR3, as DNA: TGCAGTGCTAGAGAGACAGGGTCTCGGCAGCCCCAGCATTTT. It yields the protein CSARETGSRQPQHF.

This rearrangement joins TRBV12-3 or TRBV12-4 to TRBJ2-1; TRBD2 matches at 8 bases. V dropped 3 bases and J dropped 10; count of bases not matched to a gene: 2. The CDR3 has 12 residues. For the CDR3, the DNA is TGTGCCAGCAGTTTTTCTAGCGGGGAGCAGTTCTTC. This sequence encodes CASSFSSGEQFF.

This clonotype was seen more than once but under ten times. The V gene is TRBV10-3, the J gene TRBJ2-7, with D tentatively TRBD2 (6 bases). This CDR3 is built from 13 residues. Trimming removed 8 bases at V and 6 bases at J, with 17 bases between. The germline gives CDR1 ENHRY, CDR2 SYGVKD. The chain's CDR3 is CAILGEEGLEQYF. The DNA for the CDR3 is TGTGCCATCCTTGGTGAGGAGGGCCTCGAGCAGTACTTC.

The chain uses TRBV2 and TRBJ1-2; 7 bases agree with TRBD1. V shed 6 bases and J 4 bases; nucleotides not matched to a gene: 8. Per the germline V gene, CDR1 is SNHLY and CDR2 is FYNNEI. The CDR3 has 14 amino acids. CDR3 DNA: TGTGCCAGCAGAGCGACAGGGTGGGGCTATGGCTACACCTTC. Translation: CASRATGWGYGYTF.